A selection of T cell receptor beta chains follows, all from one sample in a study of immune heterogeneity within non-small cell lung tumors. In TCRdb, the multiplex PCR reads were re-called with MiXCR into one record per CDR3 protein. The table has approximately 31,000 distinct CDR3 sequences, around 30% seen once; the top ten hold approximately 4.2%. The sample taken for sequencing was lung tumor tissue. These receptors all stem from a man in his forties with non-small cell lung cancer. Each CDR3 is given with its conserved first and last residue. A D gene is named only where the DNA matches it firmly. A row's size may be missing; if present it is once, few, many or a size class.

V gene,D gene,J gene,clone size,CDR3 protein
TRBV28,TRBD1,TRBJ2-1,many,CASSSPPGQYNEQFF
TRBV10-3,.,TRBJ2-7,many,CAISEASYEQYF
TRBV5-1,.,TRBJ2-7,many,CASSYRENYEQYF
TRBV4-1,TRBD1,TRBJ2-7,many,CASSQGGTAEQYF
TRBV2,.,TRBJ2-3,many,CASYPGRFSTDTQYF
TRBV11-3,.,TRBJ2-7,.,CATSFSGSRDEQYF
TRBV5-1,TRBD2,TRBJ2-1,many,CASSLFPGGSGNEQFF
TRBV2,.,TRBJ1-5,many,CASRPESNQPQHF
TRBV20-1,.,TRBJ1-5,.,CSAQRWCNQPQHF
TRBV7-2,TRBD1,TRBJ1-2,.,CASSSSTGDHGYTF
TRBV30,.,TRBJ1-2,.,CAWTKGGDDGYGYTF
TRBV7-2,TRBD1,TRBJ1-2,few,CASSLRSRGGDIYGYTF
TRBV19,.,TRBJ2-3,.,CASSINRGTDTQYF
TRBV18,.,TRBJ1-3,.,CASSPDSLGNTIYF
TRBV20-1,.,TRBJ1-1,many,CSARSWGAFF
TRBV7-3,.,TRBJ2-1,.,CASSLGGRRNEQFF
TRBV11-2,TRBD2,TRBJ2-3,.,CASSRGLAAITDTQYF
TRBV7-3,.,TRBJ2-2,.,CASSVGPNTGELFF
TRBV29-1,TRBD2,TRBJ2-1,many,CSVPPGGLADYNEQFF
TRBV5-6,.,TRBJ2-5,.,CARSLSETQYF
TRBV12-3/TRBV12-4,TRBD2,TRBJ2-2,many,CASSHTSENTGELFF
TRBV5-6,.,TRBJ1-6,many,CASSLGRGSHYNSPLHF
TRBV6-1,.,TRBJ1-1,.,CASSEGGITNTEAFF
TRBV11-2,TRBD2,TRBJ2-7,medium-sized,CASSLVQLAGGREQYF
TRBV6-6,.,TRBJ2-2,.,CASSYSGGAGELFF
TRBV6-4,.,TRBJ2-7,many,CASSPNYEQYF
TRBV7-9,.,TRBJ2-3,few,CASSLGANADTQYF